This section outlines one TCR beta chain sequence together with its context. V dropped 0 bases and J dropped 2 bases, with 10 bases sitting between them. Germline V lookup: CDR1 SGDLS, CDR2 YYNGEE. The CDR3 is made up of 15 amino acids. Study processing details: The assay estimated nucleated cells by amplifying reference gene primers. Sequencing was performed with immunoSEQ multiplex PCR; in TCRdb, only in-frame clones are kept and a portion is missing. V, J and clone size were drawn from that table, and D and trimming were deduced from the DNA. Among fewer than 350,000 clones listed, about nine tenths were seen once. This specimen comes from a study of blood T cell repertoires in COVID-19. Overall study context: T cells, B-cell-depleted T cells, or PBMCs provided the cDNA or gDNA that served as material.

The sequenced sample was PBMCs or T cells enriched from blood (not recorded which). The gene calls are TRBV9 and TRBJ2-3; the D gene is possibly TRBD2 (5 bases). The clonotype originates from a man between 60 and 70 years old who had recovered from COVID-19. CDR3 in amino acids: CASSVVSGPTDTQYF. The CDR3 nucleotides read TGTGCCAGCAGCGTAGTAAGCGGACCCACAGATACGCAGTATTTT.